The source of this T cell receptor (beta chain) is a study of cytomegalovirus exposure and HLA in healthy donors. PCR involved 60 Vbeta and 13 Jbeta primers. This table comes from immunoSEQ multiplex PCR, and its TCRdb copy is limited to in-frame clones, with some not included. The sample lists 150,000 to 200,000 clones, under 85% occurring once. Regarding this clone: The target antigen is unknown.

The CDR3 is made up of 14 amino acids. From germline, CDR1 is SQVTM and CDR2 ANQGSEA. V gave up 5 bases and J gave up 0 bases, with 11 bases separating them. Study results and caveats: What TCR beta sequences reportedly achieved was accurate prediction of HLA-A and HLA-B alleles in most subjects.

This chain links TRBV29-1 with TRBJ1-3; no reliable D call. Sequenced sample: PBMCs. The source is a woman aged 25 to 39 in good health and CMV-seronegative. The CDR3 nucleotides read TGCAGCGTTAGCCCAATCAACTCTGGAAACACCATATATTTT. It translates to CSVSPINSGNTIYF.